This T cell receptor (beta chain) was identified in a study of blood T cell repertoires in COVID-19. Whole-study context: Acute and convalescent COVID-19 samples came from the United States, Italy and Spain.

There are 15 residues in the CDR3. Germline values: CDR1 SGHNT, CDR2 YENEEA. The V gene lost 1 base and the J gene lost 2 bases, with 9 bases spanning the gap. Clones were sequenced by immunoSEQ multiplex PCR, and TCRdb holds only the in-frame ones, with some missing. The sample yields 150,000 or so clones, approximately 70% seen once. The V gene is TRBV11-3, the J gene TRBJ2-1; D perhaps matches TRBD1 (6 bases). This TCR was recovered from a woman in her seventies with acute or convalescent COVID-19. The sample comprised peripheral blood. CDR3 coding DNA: TGTGCCAGCAGCTTAGGGGACATAACCTACAATGAGCAGTTCTTC. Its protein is CASSLGDITYNEQFF.